This T cell receptor (beta chain) was retrieved from a study of shared clonotypes between healthy human individuals. About this clone: What it recognizes is unknown. The same CDR3 also results from other DNA sequences found in this sample.

General observations from the study: The study generally estimated greater richness for naive than memory subsets. The expectation was that sequencing depth would affect clonotype sharing among donors.

Some 30,000 T cell genomes, or about 200 ng DNA, went into the sorted-subset replicate PCRs. Using immunoSEQ multiplex PCR, the repertoire was profiled, and TCRdb retains in-frame clones only, with some absent. This table holds about a million clones, approximately 72% found once. The sample consisted of memory CD4+ T cells sorted from blood. The subset: CD45RA-negative fraction. The TCR comes from a man aged 18 to 29 in good health.

CDR3 protein: CASSLAAGGNTEAFF. CDR3 bases: TGTGCCAGCAGCTTAGCGGCAGGGGGGAACACTGAAGCTTTCTTT. The V gene is TRBV7-2, the J gene TRBJ1-1, with 7 bases fitting TRBD1. CDR1 and CDR2 from the germline V gene are SGHTA and FQGNSA. This CDR3 spans 15 amino acids. V shed 0 bases and J 1 base; nucleotides not matched to a gene: 2. Filled out from reference TRBV7-2 and TRBJ1-1, the complete variable domain reads GAGVSQSPSNKVTEKGKDVELRCDPISGHTALYWYRQSLGQGLEFLIYFQGNSAPDKSGLPSDRFSAERTGGSVSTLTIQRTQQEDSAVYLCASSLAAGGNTEAFFGQGTRLTVV.